The rows below give T cell receptor beta chains drawn from one sample of a study of cytomegalovirus exposure and HLA in healthy donors. Measured with immunoSEQ multiplex PCR; TCRdb has only the in-frame clones, and not every one. The table includes 200,000 to 300,000 clones, roughly 84% detected once. The sequenced sample was PBMCs. Receptors were obtained from a girl aged 2-10 years in good health and CMV-seronegative. Each CDR3 is given with its conserved first and last residue. The D gene is left open where the match is weak. Clone size appears in some rows only: once, few, many, or a class for an expanded clone.

>-|-|TRBV7-9|TRBJ2-7
CASSIRNLGELSYEQYF
TGTGCCAGCAGCATTCGGAATTTAGGGGAACTCTCCTACGAGCAGTACTTC
>-|-|TRBV12-5|TRBJ2-1
CASGLVQEKEQFF
TGTGCTAGTGGTTTGGTCCAGGAAAAGGAGCAGTTCTTC
>TRBD2|-|TRBV7-2|TRBJ2-3
CASSLEPGLAGAPQYF
TGTGCCAGCAGCTTAGAGCCCGGGCTAGCGGGAGCGCCGCAGTATTTT
>TRBD2|-|TRBV29-1|TRBJ2-7
CSGVVATSGRIHEQYF
TGCAGCGGTGTAGTCGCGACTAGCGGGAGGATCCACGAGCAGTACTTC
>TRBD2|-|TRBV2|TRBJ2-1
CASTELAGGMDEQFF
TGTGCCAGCACCGAACTAGCGGGAGGTATGGATGAGCAGTTCTTC
>-|-|TRBV2|TRBJ2-7
CASSKERAGLGYEQYF
TGTGCCAGCTCAAAGGAGCGGGCCGGGCTGGGCTACGAGCAGTACTTC
>TRBD2|few|TRBV5-1|TRBJ2-7
CASSLSFAGGSHEQYF
TGCGCCAGCAGCTTGAGCTTCGCGGGAGGTAGCCACGAGCAGTACTTC
>-|-|TRBV6-5|TRBJ1-5
CASSYSGSNNQPQHF
TGTGCCAGCAGTTACTCGGGCAGCAACAATCAGCCCCAGCATTTT
>-|-|TRBV11-3|TRBJ2-5
CASSLAGSRETQYF
TGTGCCAGCAGCTTAGCCGGTAGCCGAGAGACCCAGTACTTC
>TRBD1|-|TRBV5-1|TRBJ1-1
CASSPRGQGQSLGTEAFF
TGCGCCAGCAGCCCGCGAGGACAGGGACAGTCGCTCGGGACTGAAGCTTTCTTT
>TRBD2|-|TRBV27|TRBJ2-7
CASSFVGLAGVEQYF
TGTGCCAGCAGTTTTGTGGGACTAGCGGGAGTCGAGCAGTACTTC
>TRBD1|-|TRBV5-1|TRBJ2-7
CASSVTGQGYEQYF
TGCGCCAGCAGCGTTACAGGACAGGGCTACGAGCAGTACTTC
>TRBD2|once|TRBV5-1|TRBJ2-6
CASSLAGSYRGANVLTF
TGCGCCAGCAGCCTAGCGGGCTCCTATAGAGGGGCCAACGTCCTGACTTTC
>TRBD2|-|TRBV5-4|TRBJ2-1
CASSPGTSGRSGEQFF
TGTGCCAGCAGCCCAGGGACTAGCGGGAGATCTGGTGAGCAGTTCTTC
>-|-|TRBV30|TRBJ2-3
CAWTVYHSDTQYF
TGTGCCTGGACCGTATATCACTCAGATACGCAGTATTTT
>TRBD2|few|TRBV30|TRBJ2-5
CAWSFTRTSGRFVRWLETQYF
TGTGCCTGGAGCTTTACTCGGACTAGCGGGAGGTTTGTCAGGTGGCTGGAGACCCAGTACTTC
>-|-|TRBV7-8|TRBJ2-1
CASSPLDYNEQFF
TGTGCCAGCAGCCCACTGGACTATAATGAGCAGTTCTTC
>-|-|TRBV18|TRBJ1-2
CASSPLIAGESVGYTF
TGTGCCAGCTCACCGCTAATAGCAGGGGAATCTGTTGGCTACACCTTC
>-|-|TRBV11-3|TRBJ2-1
CASSSDFSSYNEQFF
TGTGCCAGCAGCTCGGACTTCAGCTCCTACAATGAGCAGTTCTTC
>TRBD1|-|TRBV5-1|TRBJ1-6
CASSRDRWGNNSPLHF
TGCGCCAGCAGCCGGGACAGGTGGGGAAATAACTCACCCCTCCACTTT
>TRBD2|-|TRBV10-3|TRBJ2-5
CAISESSSGGIQETQYF
TGTGCCATCAGTGAGTCGTCTAGCGGCGGTATCCAAGAGACCCAGTACTTC
>-|-|TRBV11-2|TRBJ2-7
CASSLEVSRDEQYF
TGTGCCAGCAGCTTAGAAGTGAGCAGGGACGAGCAGTACTTC
>TRBD1|-|TRBV7-9|TRBJ1-1
CASSVRQGIGPTEAFF
TGTGCCAGCAGCGTCCGACAGGGAATCGGTCCTACTGAAGCTTTCTTT
>TRBD1|-|TRBV18|TRBJ1-5
CASSPLDRGGPQHF
TGTGCCAGCTCACCGTTGGACAGGGGGGGACCCCAGCATTTT
>TRBD2|-|TRBV5-1|TRBJ2-1
CASKGGSLYNEQFF
TGCGCCAGCAAAGGCGGGAGCCTCTACAATGAGCAGTTCTTC
>-|-|TRBV7-6|TRBJ2-3
CASTLTFRDSGTDTQYF
TGTGCCAGCACCCTCACCTTCCGGGACAGCGGGACAGATACGCAGTATTTT
>-|few|TRBV5-1|TRBJ2-2
CASSLIGGENTGELFF
TGCGCCAGCAGCCTCATTGGGGGCGAGAACACCGGGGAGCTGTTTTTT
>-|-|TRBV6-5|TRBJ2-2
CASGAGTLNTGELFF
TGTGCCAGCGGGGCGGGGACTTTGAACACCGGGGAGCTGTTTTTT
>-|-|TRBV18|TRBJ1-5
CASSPPGGSQPQHF
TGTGCCAGCTCACCCCCAGGCGGGAGTCAGCCCCAGCATTTT
>-|few|TRBV4-1|TRBJ2-1
CASSQDRDGLAHNEQFF
TGCGCCAGCAGCCAAGATCGGGATGGGCTAGCGCACAATGAGCAGTTCTTC
>TRBD2|-|TRBV6-6|TRBJ2-7
CASTGSSGLEQYF
TGTGCCAGCACCGGATCTAGCGGGCTCGAGCAGTACTTC
>TRBD1|-|TRBV11-3|TRBJ2-1
CASSWTGQDSYNEQFF
TGTGCCAGCAGCTGGACGGGACAGGACTCCTACAATGAGCAGTTCTTC
>TRBD2|few|TRBV6-6|TRBJ2-7
CASTSIAGGVHEQYF
TGTGCCAGCACTTCTATAGCGGGAGGGGTCCACGAGCAGTACTTC
>TRBD1|-|TRBV6-1|TRBJ1-1
CASSASRAGGKNTEAFF
TGTGCCAGCAGTGCCTCTAGGGCAGGGGGCAAGAACACTGAAGCTTTCTTT
>-|-|TRBV7-2|TRBJ2-5
CASSFGTKEETQYF
TGTGCCAGCAGCTTCGGGACAAAGGAAGAGACCCAGTACTTC
>TRBD1|-|TRBV4-1|TRBJ1-1
CASSQDRAGTGLEAFF
TGCGCCAGCAGCCAAGATCGCGCCGGGACAGGGCTTGAAGCTTTCTTT
>TRBD1|once|TRBV5-8|TRBJ2-7
CASSFRQGARGYEQYF
TGTGCCAGCAGCTTCCGACAGGGGGCGAGAGGCTACGAGCAGTACTTC